This TCR beta chain derives from a study of T cell changes during pregnancy in multiple sclerosis. The V gene's germline CDR1 is SEHNR and CDR2 FQNEAQ (reference sequence). The CDR3 is made up of 13 amino acids. V trimming: 2 bases; J trimming: 5 bases; junction bases outside the gene matches: 0. Data came from immunoSEQ multiplex PCR; TCRdb stores just in-frame clones and leaves some out. The repertoire holds 25,000 to 40,000 clones, about nine tenths seen once, with approximately 5.8% in the top ten. The clonotype originates from a female donor with multiple sclerosis, enrolled in a pregnancy study. Specimen: CD8+ T cells from peripheral blood mononuclear cells, collected in the second trimester of pregnancy. This chain connects TRBV7-9 to TRBJ1-5; 7 bases map to TRBD1. The CDR3 protein is CASSLQGDQPQHF. CDR3 nucleotides: TGTGCCAGCAGCTTACAGGGGGATCAGCCCCAGCATTTT.